At least ten counts were recorded for the clone carrying this T cell receptor (beta chain). This sample is drawn from a study of CD8 T cells in ankylosing spondylitis. V lost 4 bases, J lost 4 bases, and 17 bases lay in between. Germline V gene sequence: CDR1 SGHRS, CDR2 YFSETQ. The CDR3 extends over 16 amino acids. TCRdb analysed the 5' RACE reads with MiXCR anew, one entry per CDR3 protein. Of about 340,000 distinct CDR3 sequences in the sample, roughly 14% are singletons; the top ten hold roughly 0.99%. The TCR originated in a male donor with ankylosing spondylitis or in good health (not recorded which). The chain couples TRBV5-1 to TRBJ1-4; weak D call: TRBD1 (6 bases). The sample comprised blood, either unsorted or a sorted T cell fraction (not recorded which). For the CDR3, the DNA is TGCGCCAGCAGCCTCACCGGGACACGAGTTAATGAAAAACTGTTTTTT. Translated, it gives CASSLTGTRVNEKLFF.